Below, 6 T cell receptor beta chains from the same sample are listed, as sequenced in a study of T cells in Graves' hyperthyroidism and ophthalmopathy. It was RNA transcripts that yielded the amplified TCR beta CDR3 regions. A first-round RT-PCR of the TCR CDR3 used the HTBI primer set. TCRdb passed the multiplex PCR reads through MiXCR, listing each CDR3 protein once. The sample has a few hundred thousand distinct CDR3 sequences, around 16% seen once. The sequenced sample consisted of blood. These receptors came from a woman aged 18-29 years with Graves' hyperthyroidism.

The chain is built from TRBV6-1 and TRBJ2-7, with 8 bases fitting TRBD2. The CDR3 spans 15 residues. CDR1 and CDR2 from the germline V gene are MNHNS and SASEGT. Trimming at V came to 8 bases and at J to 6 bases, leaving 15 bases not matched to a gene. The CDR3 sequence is CASWSGSFPRVEQYF. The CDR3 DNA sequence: TGTGCCAGCTGGAGCGGGAGCTTCCCTCGGGTCGAGCAGTACTTC.

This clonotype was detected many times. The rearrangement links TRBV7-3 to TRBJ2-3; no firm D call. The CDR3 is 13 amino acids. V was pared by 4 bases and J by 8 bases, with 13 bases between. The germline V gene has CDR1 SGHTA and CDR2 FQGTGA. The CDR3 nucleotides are TGTGCCAGCAGCTCGGGTTTTGTCGGTACGCAGTATTTT. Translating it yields CASSSGFVGTQYF.

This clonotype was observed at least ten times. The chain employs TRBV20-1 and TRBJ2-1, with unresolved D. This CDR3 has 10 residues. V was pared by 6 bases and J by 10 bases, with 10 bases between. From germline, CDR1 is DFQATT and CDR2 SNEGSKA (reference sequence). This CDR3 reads CSAVDHEQFF. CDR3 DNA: TGCAGTGCCGTCGACCACGAGCAGTTCTTC.

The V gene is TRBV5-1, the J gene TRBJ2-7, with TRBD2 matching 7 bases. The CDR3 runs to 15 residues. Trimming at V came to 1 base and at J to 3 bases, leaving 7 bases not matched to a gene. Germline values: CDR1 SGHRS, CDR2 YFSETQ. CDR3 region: CASSLWGGKNYEQYF. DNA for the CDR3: TGCGCCAGCAGCTTGTGGGGAGGGAAAAACTACGAGCAGTACTTC. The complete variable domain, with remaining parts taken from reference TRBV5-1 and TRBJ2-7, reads KAGVTQTPRYLIKTRGQQVTLSCSPISGHRSVSWYQQTPGQGLQFLFEYFSETQRNKGNFPGRFSGRQFSNSRSEMNVSTLELGDSALYLCASSLWGGKNYEQYFGPGTRLTVT.

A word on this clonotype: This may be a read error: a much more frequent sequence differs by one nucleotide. Written as DNA, the CDR3 is TGTGCCAGCAGTCCCCTCTCTAGCGACCCCACGCAGTATTTT. This gives the protein CASSPLSSDPTQYF. The chain is built from TRBV2 and TRBJ2-3, with D maybe TRBD2 (6 bases). Trimming left V 5 bases short and J 9 bases short, with 18 bases between. The CDR3 loop spans 14 amino acids. Germline lookup yields CDR1 SNHLY and CDR2 FYNNEI.

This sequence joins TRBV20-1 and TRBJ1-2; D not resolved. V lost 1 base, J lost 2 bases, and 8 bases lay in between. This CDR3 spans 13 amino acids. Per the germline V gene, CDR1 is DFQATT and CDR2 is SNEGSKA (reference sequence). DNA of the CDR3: TGCAGTGCTAGAGTACCGAAAAACTATGGCTACACCTTC. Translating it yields CSARVPKNYGYTF.